The clone carrying this T cell receptor (beta chain) has more than one count but fewer than ten. The antigen is not known. Quantitative 5'-RACE was performed with molecular barcodes, and it yielded the TCR beta libraries. TCRdb independently ran MiXCR on the 5' RACE reads; one entry per CDR3 protein. Here the sample spans 390,000 or so distinct CDR3 sequences, approximately 20% being singletons. This entry is derived from a study of CD8 T cells in ankylosing spondylitis. CDR1 and CDR2 from the germline V gene are ENHRY and SYGVKD. The CDR3 length is 14 residues. After removal of 1 base from V and 4 bases from J, the junction contained 2 bases not matched to a gene. Study outcomes and limitations: Characteristic of ankylosing spondylitis blood, it appeared, was a TCR beta motif comprising eight highly homologous variants. Disease-linked clones were reportedly significantly enriched in matched ankylosing spondylitis synovial fluid. In reactive arthritis synovial fluid and blood, some motif variants had been reported before.

The sequencing input was blood, either unsorted or a sorted T cell fraction (not recorded which). The sequence was collected from a male donor with ankylosing spondylitis. The chain joins TRBV10-3 to TRBJ2-3, with 7 nucleotides matching TRBD2. The CDR3 bases are TGTGCCATCAGTGAGTTGGCGGGGGCAGATACGCAGTATTTT. This codes for CAISELAGADTQYF.